Described below is a single T cell receptor (beta chain) sequence and its context. Its target antigen remains unknown. No clone much larger than this one lies a single base away; base qualities are absent. TCRbeta CDR3 regions were amplified from genomic DNA by means of the immunoSEQ Assay, a bias-controlled multiplex PCR. Per the authors' processing: The number of nucleated cells in each sample was estimated by amplification of reference gene primers within the assay. To quantify the absolute abundance of each unique TCRbeta CDR3 rearrangement, sequence reads were collapsed and filtered. For each sample, productive Simpson clonality was calculated by taking the square root of Simpson's diversity index across productive rearrangements. This immuneACCESS table, as held by TCRdb, lists in-frame sequences with V and J called but not all clones. Of the missing ones, under half trace to an unresolved V gene in checked studies; the others have no known cause. D and trimming were read from the DNA, whereas the V and J calls and clone size are those reported in that table. The sample data list approximately 300,000 clones, and nearly 90% of these were observed just once. The top ten clones comprise roughly a tenth of the sample.

Participants in the prospective study were aged 18 to 89 years, lived in about two dozen United States geographic areas, and enrolled through a virtual design. In the prospective study, cohorts were assigned on the basis of participant-reported clinical history obtained from a screening survey and a study questionnaire. For ImmuneRACE Cohort 3, a participant was defined as recovered based on two consecutive negative NP/OP PCR tests, clearance by a healthcare professional, or resolution of symptoms. Each participant in the prospective study had whole blood, serum and a nasopharyngeal or oropharyngeal swab collected by mobile phlebotomists. Over a 2-month period, participants in the prospective study had the option of providing additional blood draws and questionnaires. Prospective study blood samples were shipped either frozen or at room temperature before DNA extraction. This specimen belongs to a study of blood T cell repertoires in COVID-19 (dated by TCRdb to about 2020). Regarding the complete study: The collaborator samples originated in the United States, Italy and Spain and spanned the acute and convalescent phases of COVID-19. Subjects who had been exposed to COVID-19, were actively infected with it, or had recovered from it provided the deeply sampled blood TCRbeta repertoires that made up the dataset. The material from the prospective study consisted of cDNA or gDNA derived from T cells, B-cell-depleted T cells, or PBMCs. Sample metadata almost always included a de-identified subject ID, COVID-19 status, age in years and sex. Samples came from the ongoing ImmuneRACE study (first 160 participants) plus 1,254 subjects from 6 global collaborators. Where available, HLA class I and class II types were obtained from metadata supplied by the sample provider rather than from assay-based typing. The repertoires were released in a freely available public database intended as a resource for research on the immune response to SARS-CoV-2.

V and J lose 5 bases and 2 bases, and a span of 13 bases separates them. The germline V gene (reference sequence) specifies MNHEY as CDR1 and SMNVEV as CDR2. Counted from cysteine to phenylalanine, this CDR3 has 14 amino acids. Only the CDR3 region is kept as DNA, spanning 42 bases read in frame from base 1. The full study reports these points: The quantity of clinical and demographic metadata differed by source and by participant and was supplied without curation.

Sequencing was done on a sample of PBMCs or T cells enriched from blood (not recorded which). The sequence links TRBV27 to TRBJ2-7; perhaps TRBD1 is the D gene, with 6 bases matching. This TCR derives from a woman in her 30s who had recovered from COVID-19. The sequenced DNA: TGTGCCAGCAGTAGAACAGGGATAACCTACGAGCAGTACTTC. It encodes CASSRTGITYEQYF.